This T cell receptor beta chain derives from a study of T cell responses to AZD1222 COVID-19 vaccine. There are 15 residues in the CDR3. CDR1 and CDR2 (germline): LGHNA, YSLEER. Trimming at V came to 1 base and at J to 4 bases, leaving 6 bases not matched to a gene. This table comes from immunoSEQ multiplex PCR, and its TCRdb copy is limited to in-frame clones, with some not included. This sample has 110,000 or so clones; roughly nine tenths occur once, and the top ten carry approximately 3.1%. V and J are TRBV4-3 and TRBJ1-2; 7 bases agree with TRBD1. This sample comprised peripheral blood, obtained on day 0 of MenACWY control vaccination. This TCR derives from an adult in good health. CDR3: CASSQVSGGGYGYTF. The CDR3 nucleotides are TGCGCCAGCAGCCAAGTTTCAGGGGGAGGCTATGGCTACACCTTC.